Presented here are 16 T cell receptor beta chains from one specimen sequenced in a study of breast tumors, draining lymph nodes, adjacent tissues. TCRdb re-derived calls from the multiplex PCR reads in MiXCR, one entry per CDR3 protein. The data show fewer than 25,000 distinct CDR3 sequences, with about a third seen just once and 11% held by the top ten. Sequencing input: breast tumor tissue. These receptor sequences come from a female donor with breast cancer. Some clones in this sample may be carry-over from other donors' samples.

Concerning this clonotype itself: Because the CDR3 is missing its conserved closing phenylalanine or tryptophan, this is likely a read error. The limits of the CDR3 on the DNA are not certain, so only TCRdb's listed CDR3 is given. This rearrangement joins TRBV10-3 to TRBJ2-3; the D call of TRBD1 is as the table states it, not checked on the DNA. Inclusive of both ends, the CDR3 amounts to 13 amino acids. Germline V gene sequence: CDR1 ENHRY, CDR2 SYGVKD. CDR3 in amino acids: CATEDTTTDTQMS.

This clonotype appeared many times. The chain uses TRBV7-2 and TRBJ2-7, with D possibly matching TRBD1 (5 bases). This CDR3 has 14 residues. V lost 3 bases and J lost 3, with 12 bases in between. Per germline, CDR1 SGHTA and CDR2 FQGNSA. CDR3 DNA sequence: TGTGCCAGCAGCTTCGGCGACAGCCGCTACGAGCAGTACTTC. Translated: CASSFGDSRYEQYF.

The sample holds many counts of this clonotype. The rearrangement uses TRBV20-1 and TRBJ2-7; D is unresolved. This CDR3 is built from 13 residues. V was shortened by 1 base and J by 6 bases, with 13 bases between the two germline ends. Germline-derived CDR1 and CDR2 are DFQATT and SNEGSKA (reference sequence). The CDR3: CSARAPARVEQYF. Written as DNA, the CDR3 is TGCAGTGCTAGAGCCCCCGCACGGGTCGAGCAGTACTTC.

This clonotype was seen at least ten times. The chain links TRBV4-3 to TRBJ2-7; 12 positions match TRBD2. V was clipped by 1 base and J by 2 bases; unmatched bases: 0. The germline V gene encodes CDR1 LGHNA and CDR2 YSLEER. The CDR3 spans 15 residues. The CDR3: CASSQGTSGTYEQYF. DNA for the CDR3: TGCGCCAGCAGCCAAGGGACTAGCGGGACCTACGAGCAGTACTTC.

This clonotype was seen ten or more times. The V and J genes are TRBV5-4 and TRBJ1-4; TRBD1 aligns across 11 bases. The CDR3 sequence is 17 residues long. The ends lost 0 bases at V and 4 bases at J; junction bases unmatched: 5. Per the germline V gene, CDR1 is SGHNT and CDR2 is YYREEE (reference sequence). CDR3 residues: CASSLDGQGALNEKLFF. The CDR3 region has the DNA TGTGCCAGCAGCTTGGACGGACAGGGGGCGCTTAATGAAAAACTGTTTTTT.

In its sample, this clonotype is medium-sized. The rearrangement uses TRBV27 and TRBJ1-5; possibly TRBD1 for D (6 bases). The CDR3 has 13 residues. Trimming removed 4 bases from V and 7 bases from J, with 11 bases in between. Looked up from germline, CDR1 is MNHEY and CDR2 is SMNVEV (reference sequence). For the CDR3, the DNA is TGTGCCAGCAGTTGGAGGGGGGAACAGCCCCAGCATTTT. It specifies CASSWRGEQPQHF.

This clonotype has ten or more counts. The chain joins TRBV20-1 to TRBJ2-7, with 7 bases identical to TRBD1. The CDR3 covers 15 residues. Germline loops: CDR1 DFQATT, CDR2 SNEGSKA (reference sequence). After removal of 1 base from V and 2 bases from J, the junction contained 8 bases not matched to a gene. DNA of the CDR3: TGCAGTGCTAGAGGGACAGGTACTAGGGCCTACGAGCAGTACTTC. Translated, it gives CSARGTGTRAYEQYF.

This clonotype was observed at least ten times. The chain uses TRBV6-5 and TRBJ2-7; D may be TRBD1 (6 bases). This CDR3 is built from 15 residues. The germline V gene has CDR1 MNHEY and CDR2 SVGAGI. V dropped 2 bases and J dropped 0 bases, with 11 bases sitting between them. CDR3 loop: CASSYRGQSSYEQYF. CDR3 nucleotide sequence: TGTGCCAGCAGTTACCGGGGACAAAGCTCCTACGAGCAGTACTTC.

This clonotype was counted a few times. CDR3 amino acids: CAWSVQGARGNQPQHF. The DNA of the CDR3 is TGTGCCTGGAGTGTTCAGGGGGCGCGGGGCAATCAGCCCCAGCATTTT. The V and J genes are TRBV30 and TRBJ1-5; 8 nucleotides match TRBD1. The CDR3 covers 16 residues. Trimming took 0 bases from V and 2 from J; bases not matched to a gene: 6. Germline CDR1 reads GTSNPN; CDR2 reads SVGIG (reference sequence).

J is TRBJ2-4 and V is TRBV5-4; weak D call: TRBD2 (6 bases). Germline V gene data show CDR1 as SGHNT and CDR2 as YYREEE (reference sequence). V lost 3 bases, J lost 8 bases, and 18 bases lay in between. The CDR3 consists of 15 residues. The CDR3 sequence: CASSSDLGGIDIQYF. CDR3 nucleotides: TGTGCCAGCAGCTCGGACTTAGGAGGGATAGACATTCAGTACTTC.

This clonotype was observed many times. V usage is TRBV7-8 and J usage is TRBJ1-5; 7 bases are a match to TRBD1. V was clipped by 2 bases and J by 2 bases; unmatched bases: 0. CDR3 length: 14 amino acids. The V gene's germline CDR1 is SGHVS and CDR2 FQNEAQ. The CDR3 DNA reads as TGTGCCAGCAGCTTACAGGGGGGCAATCAGCCCCAGCATTTT. Translating it yields CASSLQGGNQPQHF.

This clonotype was counted at least ten times. V gene TRBV12-3 or TRBV12-4 combines with J gene TRBJ2-2; D may be TRBD2 (6 bases). Trimming stripped 4 bases from V and 0 bases from J, with 12 bases between. This CDR3 contains 16 residues. The CDR3 nucleotides read TGTGCCAGCAGTTCCGCGGGCGGGACGAACACCGGGGAGCTGTTTTTT. This encodes CASSSAGGTNTGELFF.

This clonotype was detected ten times or more. The chain employs TRBV11-2 and TRBJ1-5; D call uncertain. CDR1 SGHAT and CDR2 FQNNGV come from the germline V gene. The CDR3 loop spans 13 amino acids. The V end was cut by 2 bases, the J end by 3 bases, with 5 bases between. CDR3 nucleotide sequence: TGTGCCAGCAGCTTAAGTCTCAATCAGCCCCAGCATTTT. Translation: CASSLSLNQPQHF. Drawing the rest from reference TRBV11-2 and TRBJ1-5, the complete variable domain is EAGVAQSPRYKIIEKRQSVAFWCNPISGHATLYWYQQILGQGPKLLIQFQNNGVVDDSQLPKDRFSAERLKGVDSTLKIQPAKLEDSAVYLCASSLSLNQPQHFGDGTRLSIL.

Comment on this clonotype: The junction departs from the called germline gene at one end, perhaps through a read error. The chain has TRBV6-5 and TRBJ2-5; D could derive from TRBD1 or TRBD2 (6 bases each). Germline V gives CDR1 MNHEY, CDR2 SVGAGI. This CDR3 has 15 amino acids. Here the CDR3 reads CAIPSVKGGRETRYF. The CDR3 DNA sequence: TGTGCCATTCCGTCGGTAAAGGGGGGTCGCGAGACCCGGTACTTC.

Many counts were recorded for this clonotype. The chain has TRBV24-1 and TRBJ2-1; 7 bases are shared with TRBD1. The CDR3 loop spans 16 amino acids. J lost 0 bases, V lost 5 bases, and 6 bases had no gene match. From germline, CDR1 is KGHDR and CDR2 SFDVKD. CDR3 protein: CATSGPTGHSYNEQFF. Here the CDR3 DNA reads TGTGCCACCAGTGGCCCGACAGGGCACTCCTACAATGAGCAGTTCTTC.

This clonotype occurred many times. The chain's CDR3 is CASRPQGGSYNEQFF. DNA of the CDR3: TGTGCCAGCAGACCACAGGGAGGCTCCTACAATGAGCAGTTCTTC. The chain recombines TRBV28 with TRBJ2-1; D may match TRBD1 or TRBD2 (6 bases each). CDR3 size: 15 residues. Trimming removed 6 bases from V and 0 bases from J, with 12 bases in between. Germline assignment: CDR1 MDHEN and CDR2 SYDVKM.